This record covers a single T cell receptor (beta chain). Its antigen is unidentified. The sample belongs to a study of cytomegalovirus exposure and HLA in healthy donors. The PCR ran on 60 Vbeta and 13 Jbeta primers. The data were produced by immunoSEQ multiplex PCR, yet TCRdb's version contains in-frame clones alone and is incomplete. The table has roughly 88,000 clones, roughly 71% seen once; the top ten hold approximately 2.9%. Donors likely had unrecorded immune exposures despite being nominally healthy when sampled. This CDR3 is 12 amino acids long. In germline, CDR1 is KGHSH, CDR2 LQKENI. Trimming took 6 bases from V and 7 from J, leaving 12 bases between them. Regarding the study as a whole: An analysis done earlier found most TCR beta V segments productive about 87% or about 30% of the time.

The sample was PBMCs. This chain connects TRBV18 to TRBJ1-1, with D unclear. The TCR comes from a man aged 50-59 years in good health and CMV-seronegative. The CDR3 sequence: CASSPTVSEAFF. The CDR3 DNA reads as TGTGCCAGCTCGCCCACTGTAAGTGAAGCTTTCTTT. Combining the CDR3 with reference TRBV18 and TRBJ1-1 gives the whole variable domain NAGVMQNPRHLVRRRGQEARLRCSPMKGHSHVYWYRQLPEEGLKFMVYLQKENIIDESGMPKERFSAEFPKEGPSILRIQQVVRGDSAAYFCASSPTVSEAFFGQGTRLTVV.